Below, 26 T cell receptor beta chains from the same sample are listed, as sequenced in a study of blood T cells in healthy people across ages. With a J-beta primer mix and a sample-barcoded 5' primer, a second PCR ran about 6 to 11 cycles. Using its own MiXCR run on the 5' RACE reads, TCRdb lists one record per CDR3 protein. The repertoire includes roughly 800,000 distinct CDR3 sequences, about 25% of them detected once, and approximately 4% sits in the top ten. These data were likewise used in another study, on T cells of mothers and their children.

The sample comprised blood. The source is a boy between 10 and 17 years old in good health.

V and J are TRBV12-3 or TRBV12-4 and TRBJ1-5, with a tentative D call TRBD1 (5 bases). The CDR3 runs to 13 residues. Trimming took off 7 bases at V and 2 bases at J, with 9 bases between the two ends. The CDR3 coding sequence is TGTGCCAGCATGGCGGGGGGCAATCAGCCCCAGCATTTT. Its protein is CASMAGGNQPQHF.

The CDR3 DNA is TGTGCCAGCAGCCACGAACCCCCTGAAGGGACTGAAGCTTTCTTT. This sequence encodes CASSHEPPEGTEAFF. The chain joins TRBV3-1 to TRBJ1-1, with D uncertain. From germline, CDR1 is LGHDT and CDR2 YNNKEL (reference sequence). V was shortened by 3 bases and J by 5 bases, with 16 bases between the two germline ends. The CDR3 has 15 residues.

The V and J genes are TRBV10-3 and TRBJ2-5; D remains unclear. This CDR3 contains 14 residues. Trimming pared 3 bases from V and 2 bases from J, leaving 10 bases between. CDR1 and CDR2 (germline): ENHRY, SYGVKD. The DNA of the CDR3 is TGTGCCATCAGTGATCGGTTCAGTCAAGAGACCCAGTACTTC. Translating it yields CAISDRFSQETQYF.

This clonotype has only a few counts. The chain is built from TRBV6-2 or TRBV6-3 and TRBJ1-1; 12 nucleotides line up with TRBD1. This CDR3 comprises 19 residues. Germline loops: CDR1 MNHEY, CDR2 SVGEGT. The trim removed 0 bases at V and 0 bases at J, leaving 8 bases unmatched. The CDR3 region has the DNA TGTGCCAGCAGTTACTCGGCCGGGACAGGGGGCCGAATGAACACTGAAGCTTTCTTT. Translating gives CASSYSAGTGGRMNTEAFF.

This clonotype was found a few times. V gene TRBV7-3 combines with J gene TRBJ1-2; D gene uncertain. The CDR3 covers 13 residues. Germline V gene lookup returns CDR1 SGHTA and CDR2 FQGTGA. The V end was cut by 6 bases, the J end by 6 bases, with 14 bases between. The chain's CDR3 is CASRAQAGNGYTF. CDR3 DNA sequence: TGTGCCAGCAGAGCTCAGGCAGGAAATGGCTACACCTTC.

This clonotype was observed a few times. V and J are TRBV12-3 or TRBV12-4 and TRBJ2-5, with 9 positions matching TRBD2. The DNA end favors TRBJ2-1, so the J call may be wrong. This CDR3 is built from 21 residues. DNA of the CDR3: TGTGCCAGCAGCTTATCTCGTGGGGGCCGCATTGGCGGGGGGGCCTCGAATGAGCAGTTCTTC. Translation gives CASSLSRGGRIGGGASNEQFF.

The genes are TRBV5-1 and TRBJ2-2; the match to TRBD2 covers 10 bases. Germline CDR1 reads SGHRS; CDR2 reads YFSETQ. The CDR3 runs 16 residues. The V gene end was trimmed by 6 bases and the J gene end by 2 bases; junction bases not matched to a gene: 7. DNA for the CDR3: TGCGCCAGCAAGGAGTCTAGCGGGAGTAACACCGGGGAGCTGTTTTTT. Translating gives CASKESSGSNTGELFF.

The chain recombines TRBV29-1 with TRBJ2-2, with D uncertain. The CDR3 covers 11 residues. Germline V CDR1 and CDR2: SQVTM, ANQGSEA. V dropped 5 bases and J dropped 6 bases, with 7 bases sitting between them. In DNA, the CDR3 is TGCAGCGTTCTGGAATCCGGGGAGCTGTTTTTT. This gives the protein CSVLESGELFF.

There are a few counts of this clonotype. V is TRBV4-2 and J is TRBJ2-7; D is possibly TRBD1 (6 bases). Germline CDR1 LGHNA, CDR2 YNFKEQ. V lost 0 bases, J lost 3 bases, and 21 bases lay in between. CDR3 length equals 18 residues. This chain's CDR3 is CASSQDKSGQTYVYEQYF. The CDR3 DNA sequence: TGTGCCAGCAGCCAAGATAAATCCGGACAGACCTATGTCTACGAGCAGTACTTC.

The genes are TRBV7-9 and TRBJ2-7; D may match TRBD1 or TRBD2 (5 bases each). Trimming stripped 5 bases from V and 6 bases from J, with 14 bases between. This CDR3 is built from 13 residues. Germline V gene lookup returns CDR1 SEHNR and CDR2 FQNEAQ (reference sequence). The CDR3 region is CASSQGGGGEQYF. For the CDR3, the DNA is TGTGCCAGCAGCCAGGGCGGCGGAGGCGAGCAGTACTTC.

The rearrangement uses TRBV20-1 and TRBJ1-4; a weak D match, TRBD1 (5 bases). Germline V gene lookup returns CDR1 DFQATT and CDR2 SNEGSKA (reference sequence). Trimming took 4 bases from V and 0 from J, leaving 12 bases between them. The CDR3 has 15 amino acids. CDR3 sequence: CSATPGQATNEKLFF. The CDR3, as DNA: TGCAGTGCTACCCCTGGACAAGCAACTAATGAAAAACTGTTTTTT.

This clonotype was observed a few times. The rearrangement links TRBV7-9 to TRBJ2-7; TRBD2 is a possible D gene (7 bases). CDR3 length: 13 amino acids. The V gene lost 3 bases and the J gene lost 7 bases, with 13 bases spanning the gap. Germline-derived CDR1 and CDR2 are SEHNR and FQNEAQ (reference sequence). Here the CDR3 reads CASSFGGAWEQYF. The DNA for the CDR3 is TGTGCCAGCAGCTTTGGGGGGGCCTGGGAGCAGTACTTC.

V usage is TRBV11-1 and J usage is TRBJ2-1, with 7 bases matching TRBD2. This CDR3 has 14 amino acids. J gave up 9 bases and V 5 bases, and 10 bases lay outside the gene matches. CDR1 is SGHAT and CDR2 is FQDESV in the germline V gene (reference sequence). CDR3 coding DNA: TGTGCCAGCAGCCCATCGGGGGAGGGCCCTGAGCAGTTCTTC. This gives the protein CASSPSGEGPEQFF. Full variable domain (rest looked up from reference TRBV11-1 and TRBJ2-1): EAEVAQSPRYKITEKSQAVAFWCDPISGHATLYWYRQILGQGPELLVQFQDESVVDDSQLPKDRFSAERLKGVDSTLKIQPAELGDSAMYLCASSPSGEGPEQFFGPGTRLTVL.

Turning to this clonotype: Germline and junction disagree at one end, which may indicate a read error. The chain uses TRBV6-5 and TRBJ1-1; no clear D. Germline lookup yields CDR1 MNHEY and CDR2 SVGAGI. The CDR3 has 15 residues. CDR3 residues: CAGSYSVFGRTEAFF. CDR3 DNA: TGTGCCGGCAGTTACTCGGTGTTTGGTCGCACTGAAGCTTTCTTT.

This clonotype has only a few counts. A read error may account for a junction end that differs from germline. This chain links TRBV28 with TRBJ2-3; no clear D gene. Germline lookup yields CDR1 MDHEN and CDR2 SYDVKM. This CDR3 is 15 amino acids long. The CDR3 coding sequence is TGTGCCAGCACCCCTCGTAAGGGCCGCACAAATACGCAGTGTTTT. Translating it yields CASTPRKGRTNTQCF.

The genes are TRBV5-5 and TRBJ2-7; D possibly uses TRBD1 or TRBD2 (5 bases each). The V end was cut by 2 bases, the J end by 9 bases, with 21 bases between. Germline V gene lookup returns CDR1 SGHKS and CDR2 YYEKEE (reference sequence). The CDR3 is 15 amino acids. The CDR3 is CASSFDWAGQGGQYF. In nucleotides, the CDR3 is TGTGCCAGCAGCTTTGATTGGGCAGGGCAAGGAGGGCAGTACTTC.

Ten or more counts support this clonotype. The chain employs TRBV7-2 and TRBJ1-6; possible D gene TRBD1, 6 bases. Germline-derived CDR1 and CDR2 are SGHTA and FQGNSA. V gave up 0 bases and J gave up 7 bases, with 13 bases separating them. The CDR3 is made up of 16 amino acids. CDR3 bases: TGTGCCAGCAGCTTAGCGGGGGGCGGCAGAAATTCACCCCTCCACTTT. It codes for CASSLAGGGRNSPLHF.

The V gene is TRBV19, the J gene TRBJ1-1; 7 bases match TRBD1. The CDR3 sequence is 12 residues long. CDR1 is LNHDA and CDR2 is SQIVND in the germline V gene (reference sequence). With 7 bases clipped from V and 7 bases from J, the junction kept 6 bases outside the gene matches. CDR3 coding DNA: TGTGCCAGTACTCGAACAGGGGATGAAGCTTTCTTT. Its translation is CASTRTGDEAFF.

At least ten counts were recorded for this clonotype. The chain is built from TRBV6-5 and TRBJ1-6; the match to TRBD1 covers 7 bases. The CDR3 extends over 16 amino acids. The V gene end was trimmed by 2 bases and the J gene end by 6 bases; junction bases not matched to a gene: 7. Looked up from germline, CDR1 is MNHEY and CDR2 is SVGAGI. CDR3 protein: CASSYLGDSLNSPLHF. CDR3 DNA sequence: TGTGCCAGCAGTTACCTGGGGGACAGTCTTAATTCACCCCTCCACTTT.

The table lists this clonotype with a few counts. CDR3: CASSPGSSSAGLYYGYTF. The CDR3 coding sequence is TGTGCCAGCAGCCCGGGGTCGTCTTCGGCAGGGTTGTACTATGGCTACACCTTC. J is TRBJ1-2 and V is TRBV28; D might be TRBD1 (5 bases). CDR1 is MDHEN, CDR2 SYDVKM, per germline. The CDR3 is made up of 18 amino acids. V dropped 6 bases and J dropped 3 bases, with 26 bases sitting between them.

This clonotype was picked up a small number of times. The V call is TRBV7-9, the J call TRBJ1-1; tentative D call: TRBD1 (5 bases). The germline gives CDR1 SEHNR, CDR2 FQNEAQ (reference sequence). Trimming took 2 bases from V and 8 from J, leaving 15 bases between them. The CDR3 spans 14 residues. The CDR3 loop reads CASSLIRGPLEAFF. As DNA, the CDR3 is TGTGCCAGCAGCTTAATAAGGGGACCCTTGGAAGCTTTCTTT.

In its sample, this clonotype was seen a few times. The V call is TRBV27, the J call TRBJ1-1; 12 bases are shared with TRBD1. The CDR3 is made up of 15 amino acids. V lost 4 bases, J lost 2 bases, and 2 bases stayed unmatched. CDR1 and CDR2 from the germline V gene are MNHEY and SMNVEV (reference sequence). CDR3 DNA sequence: TGTGCCAGCAGTTCGGGGACAGGGGGCAACACTGAAGCTTTCTTT. It yields the protein CASSSGTGGNTEAFF.

This clonotype was seen a handful of times. The genes are TRBV6-4 and TRBJ2-3; 11 bases agree with TRBD2. CDR3 length equals 15 residues. From germline, CDR1 is MRHNA and CDR2 SNTAGT. J was trimmed by 6 bases and V by 8 bases; bases with no gene match: 10. The DNA of the CDR3 is TGTGCCAGCGGGCGACTAGCGGGACCCCAGGATACGCAGTATTTT. Translating gives CASGRLAGPQDTQYF.

This clonotype turned up a few times. The V call is TRBV28, the J call TRBJ2-7; D is possibly TRBD2 (6 bases). Germline-derived CDR1 and CDR2 are MDHEN and SYDVKM. Trimming shortened V by 3 bases and J by 3 bases, and 18 bases separated the two germline ends. The CDR3 covers 16 residues. The CDR3 sequence: CASSFYWTGVGYEQYF. For the CDR3, the DNA is TGTGCCAGCAGTTTTTACTGGACGGGGGTTGGCTACGAGCAGTACTTC.

The chain uses TRBV4-3 and TRBJ1-4; no reliable D call. CDR1 LGHNA and CDR2 YSLEER come from the germline V gene. The CDR3 has 16 residues. The V end was cut by 3 bases, the J end by 8 bases, with 19 bases between. In nucleotides, the CDR3 is TGCGCCAGCAGCCAGGATCTTCGCCTGAAAGGAGAAAAACTGTTTTTT. Encoded protein: CASSQDLRLKGEKLFF.

The chain combines TRBV28 with TRBJ2-5; D is undetermined. The DNA end favors TRBJ2-1, so the J call may be wrong. The CDR3 loop spans 11 amino acids. CDR1 MDHEN and CDR2 SYDVKM come from the germline V gene. Here the CDR3 DNA reads TGTGCCAGCAGTACAATACCTGAGCAGTTCTTC. Translation gives CASSTIPEQFF.